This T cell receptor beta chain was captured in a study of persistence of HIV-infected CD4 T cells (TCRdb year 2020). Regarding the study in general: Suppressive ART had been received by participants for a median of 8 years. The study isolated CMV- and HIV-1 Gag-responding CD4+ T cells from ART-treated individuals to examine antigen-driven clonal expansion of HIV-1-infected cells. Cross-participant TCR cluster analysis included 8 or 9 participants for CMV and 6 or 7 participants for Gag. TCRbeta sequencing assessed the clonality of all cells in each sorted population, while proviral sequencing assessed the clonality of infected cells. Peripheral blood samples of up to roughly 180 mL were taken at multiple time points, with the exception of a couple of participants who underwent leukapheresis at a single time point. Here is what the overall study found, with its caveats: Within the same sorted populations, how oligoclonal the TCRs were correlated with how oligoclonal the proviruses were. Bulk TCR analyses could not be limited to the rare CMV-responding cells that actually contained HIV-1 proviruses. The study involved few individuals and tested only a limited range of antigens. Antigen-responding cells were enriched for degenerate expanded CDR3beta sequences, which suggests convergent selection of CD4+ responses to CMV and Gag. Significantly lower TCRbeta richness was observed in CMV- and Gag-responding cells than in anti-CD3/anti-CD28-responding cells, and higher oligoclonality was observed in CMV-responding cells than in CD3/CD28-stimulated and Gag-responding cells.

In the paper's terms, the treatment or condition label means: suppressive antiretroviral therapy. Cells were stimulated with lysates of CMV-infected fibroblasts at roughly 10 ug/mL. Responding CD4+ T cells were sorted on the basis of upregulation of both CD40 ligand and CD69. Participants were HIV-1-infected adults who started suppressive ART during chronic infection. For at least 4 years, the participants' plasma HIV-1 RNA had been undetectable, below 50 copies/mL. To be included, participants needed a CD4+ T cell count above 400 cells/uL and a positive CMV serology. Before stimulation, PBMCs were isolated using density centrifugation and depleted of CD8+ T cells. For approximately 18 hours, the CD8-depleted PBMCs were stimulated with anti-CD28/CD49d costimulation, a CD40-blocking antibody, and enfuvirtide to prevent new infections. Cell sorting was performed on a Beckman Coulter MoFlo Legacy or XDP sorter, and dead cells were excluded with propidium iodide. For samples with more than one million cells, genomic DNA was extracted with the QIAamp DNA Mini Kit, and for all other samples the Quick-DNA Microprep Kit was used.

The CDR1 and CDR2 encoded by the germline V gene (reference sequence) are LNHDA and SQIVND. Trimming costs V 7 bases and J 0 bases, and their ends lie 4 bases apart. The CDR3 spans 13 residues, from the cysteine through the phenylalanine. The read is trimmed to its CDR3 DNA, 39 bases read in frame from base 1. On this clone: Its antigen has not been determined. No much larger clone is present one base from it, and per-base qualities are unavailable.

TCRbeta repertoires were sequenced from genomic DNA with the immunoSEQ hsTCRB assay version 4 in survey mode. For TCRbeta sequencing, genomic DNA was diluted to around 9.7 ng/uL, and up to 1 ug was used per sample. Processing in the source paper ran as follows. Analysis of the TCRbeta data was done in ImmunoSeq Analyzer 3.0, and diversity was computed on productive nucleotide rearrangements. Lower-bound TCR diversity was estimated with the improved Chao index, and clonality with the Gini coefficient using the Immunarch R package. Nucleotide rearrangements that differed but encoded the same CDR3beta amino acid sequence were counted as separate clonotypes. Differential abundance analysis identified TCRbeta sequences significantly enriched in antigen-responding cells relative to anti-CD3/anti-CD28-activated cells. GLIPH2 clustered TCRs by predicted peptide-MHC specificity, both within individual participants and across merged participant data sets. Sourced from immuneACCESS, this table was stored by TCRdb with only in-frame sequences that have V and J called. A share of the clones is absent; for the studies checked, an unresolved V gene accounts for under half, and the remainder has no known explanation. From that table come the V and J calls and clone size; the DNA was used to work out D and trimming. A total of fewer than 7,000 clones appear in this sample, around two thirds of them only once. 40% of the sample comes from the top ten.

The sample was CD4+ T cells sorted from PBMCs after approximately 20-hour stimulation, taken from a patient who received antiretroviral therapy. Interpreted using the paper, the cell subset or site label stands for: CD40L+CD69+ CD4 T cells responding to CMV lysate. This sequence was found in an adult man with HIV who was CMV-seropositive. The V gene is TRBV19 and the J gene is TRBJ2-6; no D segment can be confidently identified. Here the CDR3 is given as CASIPSGANVLTF. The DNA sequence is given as TGTGCCAGTATCCCCTCTGGGGCCAACGTCCTGACTTTC. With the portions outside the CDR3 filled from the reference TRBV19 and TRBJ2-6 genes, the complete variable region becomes DGGITQSPKYLFRKEGQNVTLSCEQNLNHDAMYWYRQDPGQGLRLIYYSQIVNDFQKGDIAEGYSVSREKKESFPLTVTSAQKNPTAFYLCASIPSGANVLTFGAGSRLTVL.